This T cell receptor beta chain originates from a study of blood T cell repertoires in COVID-19. Study in general: Researchers got acute and convalescent COVID-19 samples from the United States, Italy and Spain. PBMCs, B-cell-depleted T cells, or T cells were the source of the cDNA or gDNA that made up the material.

Germline CDR1 reads MDHEN; CDR2 reads SYDVKM. CDR3 length equals 16 residues. V trimming: 3 bases; J trimming: 4 bases; junction bases outside the gene matches: 8. In the authors' methods: Amplification with reference gene primers provided the estimates of nucleated cell counts. The table came from immunoSEQ multiplex PCR; TCRdb's copy has only in-frame clones and leaves some out. V and J calls and clone size are copied from that table; D and trimming were computed from the DNA. The data show 70,000 or so clones, about 69% seen once. This chain uses TRBV28 with TRBJ2-7, with 11 nucleotides matching TRBD2. Sequences were obtained from peripheral blood. This clonotype originated in a man in his 70s with acute or convalescent COVID-19. CDR3 coding DNA: TGTGCCAGCAGTTTCTTACTAGCGGGAGAGCAATACGAGCAGTACTTC. It translates to CASSFLLAGEQYEQYF.